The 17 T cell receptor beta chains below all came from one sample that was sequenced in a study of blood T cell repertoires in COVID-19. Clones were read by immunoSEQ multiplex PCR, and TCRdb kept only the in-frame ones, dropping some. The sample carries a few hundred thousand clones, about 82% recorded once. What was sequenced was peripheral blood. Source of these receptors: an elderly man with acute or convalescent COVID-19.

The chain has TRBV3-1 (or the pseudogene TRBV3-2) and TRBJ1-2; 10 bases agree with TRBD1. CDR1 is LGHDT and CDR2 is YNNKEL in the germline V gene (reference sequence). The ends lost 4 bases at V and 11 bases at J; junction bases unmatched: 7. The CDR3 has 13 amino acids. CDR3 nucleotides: TGTGCCAGCAGCCCCGGGACAGGGGCTCAATACACCTTC. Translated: CASSPGTGAQYTF.

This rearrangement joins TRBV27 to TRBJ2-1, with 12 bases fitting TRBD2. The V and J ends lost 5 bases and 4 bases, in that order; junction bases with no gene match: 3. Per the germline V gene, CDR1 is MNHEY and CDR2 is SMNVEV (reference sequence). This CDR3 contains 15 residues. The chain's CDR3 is CASSRTSGAYNEQFF. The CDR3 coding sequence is TGTGCCAGCAGTCGGACTAGCGGGGCTTACAATGAGCAGTTCTTC.

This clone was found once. The CDR3 loop reads CASSRFESTDTQYF. CDR3 nucleotide sequence: TGCGCCAGCAGCCGTTTTGAGTCTACAGATACGCAGTATTTT. V and J are TRBV5-1 and TRBJ2-3, with D unclear. CDR1 is SGHRS, CDR2 YFSETQ, per germline. This CDR3 comprises 14 residues. The V end was cut by 4 bases, the J end by 3 bases, with 12 bases between. The variable domain in full, with the rest retrieved from reference TRBV5-1 and TRBJ2-3, is KAGVTQTPRYLIKTRGQQVTLSCSPISGHRSVSWYQQTPGQGLQFLFEYFSETQRNKGNFPGRFSGRQFSNSRSEMNVSTLELGDSALYLCASSRFESTDTQYFGPGTRLTVL.

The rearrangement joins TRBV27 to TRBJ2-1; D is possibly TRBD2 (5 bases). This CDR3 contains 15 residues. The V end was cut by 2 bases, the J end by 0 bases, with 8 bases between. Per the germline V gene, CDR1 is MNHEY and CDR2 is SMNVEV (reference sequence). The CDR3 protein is CASSLIGDSYNEQFF. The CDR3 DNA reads TGTGCCAGCAGTTTAATCGGGGACTCCTACAATGAGCAGTTCTTC.

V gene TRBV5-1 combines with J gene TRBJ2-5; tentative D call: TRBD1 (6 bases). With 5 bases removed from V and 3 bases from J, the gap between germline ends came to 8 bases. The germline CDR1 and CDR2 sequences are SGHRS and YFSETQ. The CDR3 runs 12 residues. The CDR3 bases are TGCGCCAGCAGATCAGGGGAAGAGACCCAGTACTTC. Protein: CASRSGEETQYF.

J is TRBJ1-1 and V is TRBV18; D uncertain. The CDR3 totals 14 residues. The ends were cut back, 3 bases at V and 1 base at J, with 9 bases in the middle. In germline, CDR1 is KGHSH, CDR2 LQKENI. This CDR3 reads CASSPLQTNTEAFF. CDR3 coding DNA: TGTGCCAGCTCACCCCTACAGACGAACACTGAAGCTTTCTTT.

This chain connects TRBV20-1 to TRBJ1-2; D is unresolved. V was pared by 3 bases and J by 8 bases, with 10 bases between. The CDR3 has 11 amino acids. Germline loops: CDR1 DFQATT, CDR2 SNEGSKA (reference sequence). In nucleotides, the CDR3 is TGCAGTGCTAGCCCGGGGTGGGGCTACACCTTC. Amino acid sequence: CSASPGWGYTF.

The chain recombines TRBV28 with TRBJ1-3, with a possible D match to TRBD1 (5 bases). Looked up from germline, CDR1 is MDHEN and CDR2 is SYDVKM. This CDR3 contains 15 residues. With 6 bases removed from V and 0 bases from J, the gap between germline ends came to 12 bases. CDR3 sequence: CASSPGGGSGNTIYF. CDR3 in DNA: TGTGCCAGCAGCCCGGGGGGTGGCTCTGGAAACACCATATATTTT.

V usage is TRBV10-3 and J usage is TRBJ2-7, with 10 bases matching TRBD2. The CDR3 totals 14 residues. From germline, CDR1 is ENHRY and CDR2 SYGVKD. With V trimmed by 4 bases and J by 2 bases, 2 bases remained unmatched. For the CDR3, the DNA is TGTGCCATCAGTGGGACTAGCGGAGCCTACGAGCAGTACTTC. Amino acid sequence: CAISGTSGAYEQYF.

CDR3 loop: CANRDRGNTEAFF. In nucleotides, the CDR3 is TGTGCCAACCGGGACAGGGGGAACACTGAAGCTTTCTTT. The V call is TRBV6-4, the J call TRBJ1-1; 10 bases fit TRBD1. J was trimmed by 1 base and V by 10 bases; bases with no gene match: 3. Germline CDR1 and CDR2: MRHNA and SNTAGT. The CDR3 contains 13 residues.

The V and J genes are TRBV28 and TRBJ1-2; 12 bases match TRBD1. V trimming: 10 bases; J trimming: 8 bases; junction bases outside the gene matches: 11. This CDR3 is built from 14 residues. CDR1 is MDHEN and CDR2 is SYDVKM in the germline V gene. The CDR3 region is CATPGQGAWGGYTF. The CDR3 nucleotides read TGTGCCACCCCGGGACAGGGGGCTTGGGGGGGCTACACCTTC.

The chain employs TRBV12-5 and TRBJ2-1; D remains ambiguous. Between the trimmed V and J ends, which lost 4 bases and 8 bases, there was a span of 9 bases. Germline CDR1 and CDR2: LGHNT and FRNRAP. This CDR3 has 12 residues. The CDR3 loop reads CASGYSIHEQFF. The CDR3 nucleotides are TGTGCTAGTGGTTACAGTATCCATGAGCAGTTCTTC.

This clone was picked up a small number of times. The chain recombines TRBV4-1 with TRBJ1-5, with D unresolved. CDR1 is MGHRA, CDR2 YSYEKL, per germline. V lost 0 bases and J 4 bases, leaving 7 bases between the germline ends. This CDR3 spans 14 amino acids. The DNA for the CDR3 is TGCGCCAGCAGCCAAGAGGGCAGTAATCAGCCCCAGCATTTT. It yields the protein CASSQEGSNQPQHF.

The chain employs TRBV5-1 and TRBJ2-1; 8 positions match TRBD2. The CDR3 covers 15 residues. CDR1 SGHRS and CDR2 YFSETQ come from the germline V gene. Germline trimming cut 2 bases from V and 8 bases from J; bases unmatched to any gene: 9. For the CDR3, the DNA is TGCGCCAGCAGCTTTAAGAGCGGGAGCCAGGATGAGCAGTTCTTC. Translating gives CASSFKSGSQDEQFF.

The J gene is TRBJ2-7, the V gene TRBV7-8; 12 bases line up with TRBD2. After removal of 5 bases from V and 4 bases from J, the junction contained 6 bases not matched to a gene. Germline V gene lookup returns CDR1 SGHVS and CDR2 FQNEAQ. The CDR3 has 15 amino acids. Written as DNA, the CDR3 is TGTGCCAGCAGCATGGGACTAGCGGGTGGGTACGAGCAGTACTTC. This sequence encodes CASSMGLAGGYEQYF.

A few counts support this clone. Here the CDR3 reads CASSQLRDSPTGSPLHF. CDR3 sequence (DNA): TGTGCCAGCAGCCAGCTCCGGGACAGCCCGACGGGCTCACCCCTCCACTTT. V usage is TRBV14 and J usage is TRBJ1-6; TRBD1 matches at 7 bases. The CDR3 is 17 residues long. Trimming cost V 3 bases and J 10 bases; bases outside gene matches: 15. The V gene's germline CDR1 is SGHDN and CDR2 FVKESK. The full variable domain, in which reference TRBV14 and TRBJ1-6 provide the parts outside the CDR3, is EAGVTQFPSHSVIEKGQTVTLRCDPISGHDNLYWYRRVMGKEIKFLLHFVKESKQDESGMPNNRFLAERTGGTYSTLKVQPAELEDSGVYFCASSQLRDSPTGSPLHFGNGTRLTVT.

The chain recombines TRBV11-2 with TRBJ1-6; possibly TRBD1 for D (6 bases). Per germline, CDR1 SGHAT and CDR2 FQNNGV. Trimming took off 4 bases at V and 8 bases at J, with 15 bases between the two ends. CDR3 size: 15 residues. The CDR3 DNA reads TGTGCCAGCAGCTCACAGGGCAGGAACCATTCACCCCTCCACTTT. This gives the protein CASSSQGRNHSPLHF.